This TCR beta chain came from a study of graft-versus-host responses after intestinal transplantation. Germline values: CDR1 SGHNT, CDR2 YYREEE (reference sequence). J gave up 1 base and V 4 bases, and 6 bases lay outside the gene matches. The CDR3 runs to 16 residues. Only in-frame clones appear in the TCRdb table, and some are missing; sequencing was by immunoSEQ multiplex PCR. The profile shows 15,000 to 20,000 clones, roughly 80% of them singletons. This clonotype was sampled from a human patient who received an intestinal transplant, so some T cells may come from the graft donor. The V gene is TRBV5-4, the J gene TRBJ2-2, with 8 bases aligning to TRBD2. The sample was PBMCs, taken 14 days after transplant. The CDR3 reads CASSPFGGVNTGELFF. In nucleotides, the CDR3 is TGTGCCAGCAGCCCCTTCGGGGGGGTGAACACCGGGGAGCTGTTTTTT.